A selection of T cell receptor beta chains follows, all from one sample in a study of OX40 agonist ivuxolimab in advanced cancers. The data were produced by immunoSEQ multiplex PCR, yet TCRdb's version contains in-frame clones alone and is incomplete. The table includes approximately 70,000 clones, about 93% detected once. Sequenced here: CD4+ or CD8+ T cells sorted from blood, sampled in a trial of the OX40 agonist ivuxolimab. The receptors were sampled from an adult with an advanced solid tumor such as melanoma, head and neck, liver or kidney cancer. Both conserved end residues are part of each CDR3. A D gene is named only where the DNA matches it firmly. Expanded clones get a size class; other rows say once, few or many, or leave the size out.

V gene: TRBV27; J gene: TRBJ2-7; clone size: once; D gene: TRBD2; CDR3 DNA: TGTGCCAGCAGCAGAAGCCTAGCGGGAAACTACGAGCAGTACTTC; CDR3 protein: CASSRSLAGNYEQYF
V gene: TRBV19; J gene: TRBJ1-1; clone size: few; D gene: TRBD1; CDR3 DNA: TGTGCCAGTATTAGGGACAGGGAATTTCGGACTGAAGCTTTCTTT; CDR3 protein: CASIRDREFRTEAFF
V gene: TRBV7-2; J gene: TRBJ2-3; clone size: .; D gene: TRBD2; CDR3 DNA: TGTGCCAGCAGCAAACTAGCGGGGGGCACAGATACGCAGTATTTT; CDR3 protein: CASSKLAGGTDTQYF
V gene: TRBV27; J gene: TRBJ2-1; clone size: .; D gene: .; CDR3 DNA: TGTGCCAGCAGTTTATCGATAAATTGGGCTAGCGCCAACAATGAGCAGTTCTTC; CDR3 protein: CASSLSINWASANNEQFF
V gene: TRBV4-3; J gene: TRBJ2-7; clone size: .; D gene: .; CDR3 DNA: TGCGCCAGCAGCCAACGTATTGTAGGCCCCTACGAGCAGTACTTC; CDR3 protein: CASSQRIVGPYEQYF
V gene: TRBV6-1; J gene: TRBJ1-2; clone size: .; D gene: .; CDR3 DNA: TGTGCCAGCAGTGATTATTCGCCGGATAATCGCTACACCTTC; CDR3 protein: CASSDYSPDNRYTF
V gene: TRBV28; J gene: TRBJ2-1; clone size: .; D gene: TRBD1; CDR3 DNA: TGTGCCAGCAGTTTACATCCGGGACAGGGGAACGTTGAGCAGTTCTTC; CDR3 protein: CASSLHPGQGNVEQFF
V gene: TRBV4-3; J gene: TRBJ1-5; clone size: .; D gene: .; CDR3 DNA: TGCGCCAGCAGCTTACAGGAGAATCAGCCCCAGCATTTT; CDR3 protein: CASSLQENQPQHF
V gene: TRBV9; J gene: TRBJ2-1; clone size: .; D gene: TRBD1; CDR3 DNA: TGTGCCAGCAGCGTATCCGGGACAGCCTACAATGAGCAGTTCTTC; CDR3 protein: CASSVSGTAYNEQFF
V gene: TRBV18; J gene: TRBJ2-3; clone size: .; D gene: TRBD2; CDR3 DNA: TGTGCCAGCTCACCACCGGTTGCGGGAGCCGGAGATACGCAGTATTTT; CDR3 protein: CASSPPVAGAGDTQYF
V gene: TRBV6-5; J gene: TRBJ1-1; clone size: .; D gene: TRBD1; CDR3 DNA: TGTGCCAGCAGTTACCGGACAGGGGCCGAAGCTTTCTTT; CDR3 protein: CASSYRTGAEAFF
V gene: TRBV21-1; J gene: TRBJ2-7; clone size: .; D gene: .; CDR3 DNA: TGTGCCAGCAGCAAAGTGGCCACCCCCTACGAGCAGTACTTC; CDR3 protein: CASSKVATPYEQYF
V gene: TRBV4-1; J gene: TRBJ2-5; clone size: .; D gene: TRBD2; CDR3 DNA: TGCGCCAGCAGCCCGGGACTAGCAGCCGGGACCCAGTACTTC; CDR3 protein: CASSPGLAAGTQYF
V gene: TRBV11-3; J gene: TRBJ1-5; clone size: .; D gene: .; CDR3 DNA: TGTGCCAGCAGCCCAGGGGAAAGCAATCAGCCCCAGCATTTT; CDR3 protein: CASSPGESNQPQHF
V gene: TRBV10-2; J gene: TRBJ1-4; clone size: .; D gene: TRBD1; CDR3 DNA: TGCGCCAGCAGTGAAGTCCAGGGGGTAGGGGAAAAACTGTTTTTT; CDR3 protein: CASSEVQGVGEKLFF
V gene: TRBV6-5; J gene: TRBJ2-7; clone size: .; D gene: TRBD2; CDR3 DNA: TGTGCCAGCAGGTTAGCGGGTCCTACCTACGAGCAGTACTTC; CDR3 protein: CASRLAGPTYEQYF
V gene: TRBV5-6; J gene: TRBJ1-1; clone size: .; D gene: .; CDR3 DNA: TGTGCCAGCAGCCTGGGACAAAGATACACTGAAGCTTTCTTT; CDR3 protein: CASSLGQRYTEAFF
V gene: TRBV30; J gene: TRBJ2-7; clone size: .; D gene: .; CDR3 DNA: TGTGCCTGGAGTGTTGGTCCCTCGGCGTTAGACGAGCAGTACTTC; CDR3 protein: CAWSVGPSALDEQYF
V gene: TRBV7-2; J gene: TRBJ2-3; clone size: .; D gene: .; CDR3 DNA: TGTGCCAGCCGAATTTTAGCAGCTAGCACAGATACGCAGTATTTT; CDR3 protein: CASRILAASTDTQYF
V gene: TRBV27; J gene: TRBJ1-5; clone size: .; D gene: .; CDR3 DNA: TGTGCCAGCAGTTTATCGTTGCAGGTCAATCAGCCCCAGCATTTT; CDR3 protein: CASSLSLQVNQPQHF
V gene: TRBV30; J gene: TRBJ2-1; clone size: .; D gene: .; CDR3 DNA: TGTGGCCACGGGGGTTACAATGAGCAGTTCTTC; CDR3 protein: CGHGGYNEQFF
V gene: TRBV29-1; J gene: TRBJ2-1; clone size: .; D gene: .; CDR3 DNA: TGCAGCGTTGATAGCGGAGCGTACAATGAGCAGTTCTTC; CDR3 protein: CSVDSGAYNEQFF
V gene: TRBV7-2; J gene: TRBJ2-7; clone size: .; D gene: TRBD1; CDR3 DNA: TGTGCCAGCAGCTGGGACAGGGGGATTTACGAGCAGTACTTC; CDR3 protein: CASSWDRGIYEQYF
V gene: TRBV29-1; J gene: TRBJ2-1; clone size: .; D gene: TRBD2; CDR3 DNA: TGCAGCGTTGCACTAGCGGGCCTCCAGTTCTTC; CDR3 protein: CSVALAGLQFF
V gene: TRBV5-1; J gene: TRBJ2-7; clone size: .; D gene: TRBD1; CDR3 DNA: TGCGCCAGCAGGCGGACAGGGTCAGCCTACGAGCAGTACTTC; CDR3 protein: CASRRTGSAYEQYF
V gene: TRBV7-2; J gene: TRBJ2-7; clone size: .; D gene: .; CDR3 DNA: TGTGCCAGCAGGCCGACGGGTGTCTCCTACGAGCAGTACTTC; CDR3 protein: CASRPTGVSYEQYF